These T cell receptor beta chains were read from a single sample in a study of breast tumors, draining lymph nodes, adjacent tissues. MiXCR, applied by TCRdb to the multiplex PCR reads, yields one record per CDR3 protein. The sample lists some 66,000 distinct CDR3 sequences, approximately 54% occurring once. The sample taken for sequencing was breast tumor tissue. The receptors shown here come from a female donor with breast cancer. Some clones in this sample may be carry-over from other donors' samples. The CDR3 runs from the conserved cysteine through the conserved F or W. The order of the fields is D gene, clone size, V gene, J gene, CDR3 protein, CDR3 DNA. A D gene is named only where the DNA matches it firmly. Only some rows state a clone size, as once, few, many or a class for expanded clones.

d_gene: -
abundance: many
v_gene: TRBV6-6
j_gene: TRBJ2-2
CDR3aa: CASSHGPRTGELFF
CDR3nt: TGTGCCAGCAGTCACGGGCCGCGGACCGGGGAGCTGTTTTTT

d_gene: TRBD2
abundance: many
v_gene: TRBV30
j_gene: TRBJ2-1
CDR3aa: CAWNLAGGPGNEQFF
CDR3nt: TGTGCCTGGAATTTAGCGGGAGGGCCCGGCAATGAGCAGTTCTTC

d_gene: -
abundance: once
v_gene: TRBV24-1
j_gene: TRBJ2-6
CDR3aa: CATSELTETGANVLTF
CDR3nt: TGTGCCACCAGTGAACTTACAGAGACTGGGGCCAACGTCCTGACTTTC

d_gene: -
abundance: -
v_gene: TRBV2
j_gene: TRBJ2-5
CDR3aa: CASRSLGLGTQYF
CDR3nt: TGTGCCAGCAGGTCCCTAGGTTTGGGGACCCAGTACTTC

d_gene: TRBD1
abundance: many
v_gene: TRBV20-1
j_gene: TRBJ1-5
CDR3aa: CSARSDRGESQPQHF
CDR3nt: TGCAGTGCTAGGAGCGACAGGGGCGAAAGTCAGCCCCAGCATTTT

d_gene: TRBD1
abundance: once
v_gene: TRBV10-3
j_gene: TRBJ1-6
CDR3aa: CAISEKGQGVHF
CDR3nt: TGTGCCATCAGTGAGAAGGGACAGGGGGTCCACTTT

d_gene: TRBD1
abundance: -
v_gene: TRBV12-3/TRBV12-4
j_gene: TRBJ1-2
CDR3aa: CASSLQGARYGYTF
CDR3nt: TGTGCCAGCAGTTTACAGGGGGCGCGGTATGGCTACACCTTC

d_gene: TRBD1
abundance: -
v_gene: TRBV7-8
j_gene: TRBJ1-5
CDR3aa: CASSLALRTGGGNVYSNQPQRF
CDR3nt: TGTGCCAGCAGCTTAGCCCTTCGGACAGGGGGTGGTAACGTCTATAGCAATCAGCCCCAGCGCTTT

d_gene: -
abundance: -
v_gene: TRBV9
j_gene: TRBJ1-5
CDR3aa: CASSVDPSPVGPAQPQHF
CDR3nt: TGTGCCAGCAGCGTAGACCCTAGCCCCGTTGGTCCAGCGCAGCCCCAGCATTTT

d_gene: -
abundance: -
v_gene: TRBV7-3
j_gene: TRBJ2-6
CDR3aa: CASNFWGARGSGANVLTF
CDR3nt: TGTGCCAGCAACTTTTGGGGGGCTCGGGGCTCTGGGGCCAACGTCCTGACTTTC

d_gene: -
abundance: once
v_gene: TRBV24-1
j_gene: TRBJ2-3
CDR3aa: CATSGQRASTDTQYF
CDR3nt: TGTGCCACCAGTGGTCAGCGAGCGAGCACAGATACGCAGTATTTT

d_gene: TRBD2
abundance: -
v_gene: TRBV7-2
j_gene: TRBJ2-3
CDR3aa: CASSSGLAGYTDTQYF
CDR3nt: TGTGCCAGCAGCTCCGGACTAGCGGGTTACACAGATACGCAGTATTTT

d_gene: TRBD1
abundance: -
v_gene: TRBV20-1
j_gene: TRBJ2-7
CDR3aa: CSARGTDSYEQYF
CDR3nt: TGCAGTGCTAGGGGGACAGATTCCTACGAGCAGTACTTC